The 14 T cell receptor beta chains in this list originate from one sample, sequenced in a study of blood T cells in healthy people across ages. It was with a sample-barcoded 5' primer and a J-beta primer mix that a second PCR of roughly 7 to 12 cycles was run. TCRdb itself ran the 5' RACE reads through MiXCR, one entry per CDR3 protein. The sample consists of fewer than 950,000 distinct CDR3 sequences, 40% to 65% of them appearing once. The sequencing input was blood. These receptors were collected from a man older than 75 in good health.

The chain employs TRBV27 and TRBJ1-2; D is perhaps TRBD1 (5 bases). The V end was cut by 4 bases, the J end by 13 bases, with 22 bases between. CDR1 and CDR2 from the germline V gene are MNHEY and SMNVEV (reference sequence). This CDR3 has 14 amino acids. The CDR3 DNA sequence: TGTGCCAGCAGTTCCGCGGGGACGGGGCATAGGTCCACCTTC. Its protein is CASSSAGTGHRSTF.

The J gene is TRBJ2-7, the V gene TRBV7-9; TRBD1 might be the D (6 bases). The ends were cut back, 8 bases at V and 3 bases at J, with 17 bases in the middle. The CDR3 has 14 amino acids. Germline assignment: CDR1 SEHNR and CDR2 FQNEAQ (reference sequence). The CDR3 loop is CASESDSFSYEQYF. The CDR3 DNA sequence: TGTGCCAGCGAGTCGGACAGTTTCAGCTACGAGCAGTACTTC.

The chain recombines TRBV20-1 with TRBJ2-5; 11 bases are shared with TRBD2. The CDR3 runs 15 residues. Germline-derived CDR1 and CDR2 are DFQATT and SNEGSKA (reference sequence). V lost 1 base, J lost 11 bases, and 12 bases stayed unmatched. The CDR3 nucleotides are TGCAGTGCTAGAGGCGGACTAGCGGGCCTCTACGTGCAGTACTTC. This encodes CSARGGLAGLYVQYF.

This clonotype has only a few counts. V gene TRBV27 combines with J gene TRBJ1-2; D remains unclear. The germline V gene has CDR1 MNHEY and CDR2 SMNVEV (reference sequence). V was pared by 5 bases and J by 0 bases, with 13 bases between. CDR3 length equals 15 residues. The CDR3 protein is CASSLTSSSNYGYTF. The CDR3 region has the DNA TGTGCCAGCAGTCTCACCTCAAGTTCTAACTATGGCTACACCTTC.

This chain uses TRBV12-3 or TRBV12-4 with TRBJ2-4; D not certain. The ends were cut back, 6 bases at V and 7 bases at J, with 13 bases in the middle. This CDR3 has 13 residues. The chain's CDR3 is CASRVGVENIQYF. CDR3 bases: TGTGCCAGCAGGGTTGGGGTAGAGAACATTCAGTACTTC.

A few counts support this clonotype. CDR3 DNA: TGTGCCACCCACTTTTCCGACGAGACCCAGTACTTC. Translating it yields CATHFSDETQYF. The J gene is TRBJ2-5, the V gene TRBV7-9; unclear D gene. V lost 10 bases, J lost 5 bases, and 14 bases lay in between. The CDR3 loop spans 12 amino acids. Germline-derived CDR1 and CDR2 are SEHNR and FQNEAQ (reference sequence).

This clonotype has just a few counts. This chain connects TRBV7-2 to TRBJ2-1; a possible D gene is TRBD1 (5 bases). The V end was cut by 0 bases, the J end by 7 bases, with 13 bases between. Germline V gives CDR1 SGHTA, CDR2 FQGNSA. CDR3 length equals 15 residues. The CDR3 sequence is CASSLAGRALNEQFF. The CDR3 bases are TGTGCCAGCAGCTTAGCGGGCAGGGCCCTAAATGAGCAGTTCTTC.

CDR3 sequence reads: CARRDRGIEADSNQPQHF. CDR3 in DNA: TGTGCCCGGCGGGACAGGGGCATCGAAGCGGACAGCAATCAGCCCCAGCATTTT. The chain couples TRBV7-3 to TRBJ1-5; 10 bases align to TRBD1. The length of the CDR3 is 18 residues. V was clipped by 11 bases and J by 1 base; unmatched bases: 17. In germline, CDR1 is SGHTA, CDR2 FQGTGA.

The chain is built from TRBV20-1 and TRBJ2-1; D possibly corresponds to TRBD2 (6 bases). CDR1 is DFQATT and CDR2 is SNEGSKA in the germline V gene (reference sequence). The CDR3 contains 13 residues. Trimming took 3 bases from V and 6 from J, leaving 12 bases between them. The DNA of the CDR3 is TGCAGTGCTAGTAGCGGAAGTGCCAATGAGCAGTTCTTC. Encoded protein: CSASSGSANEQFF.

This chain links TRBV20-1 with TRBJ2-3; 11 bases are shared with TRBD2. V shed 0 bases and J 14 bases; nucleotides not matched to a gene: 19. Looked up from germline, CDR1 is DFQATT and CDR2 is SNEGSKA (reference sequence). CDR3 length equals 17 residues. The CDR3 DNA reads TGCAGTGCTAGAGATTGGCTAGCGGGAGGCCAGCACAGATACGCGTATTTT. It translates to CSARDWLAGGQHRYAYF.

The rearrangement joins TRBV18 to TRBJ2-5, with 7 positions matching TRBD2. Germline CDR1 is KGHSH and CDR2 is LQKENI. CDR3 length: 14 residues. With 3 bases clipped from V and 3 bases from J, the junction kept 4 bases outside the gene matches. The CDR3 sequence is CASSPSLAEETQYF. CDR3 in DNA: TGTGCCAGCTCACCGTCTCTAGCGGAAGAGACCCAGTACTTC.

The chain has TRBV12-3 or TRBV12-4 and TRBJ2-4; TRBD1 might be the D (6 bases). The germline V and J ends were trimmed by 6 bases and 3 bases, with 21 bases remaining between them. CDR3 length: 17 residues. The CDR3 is CASSPRAGELGKNIQYF. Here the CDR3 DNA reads TGTGCCAGCAGCCCTAGGGCAGGGGAGCTCGGCAAAAACATTCAGTACTTC.

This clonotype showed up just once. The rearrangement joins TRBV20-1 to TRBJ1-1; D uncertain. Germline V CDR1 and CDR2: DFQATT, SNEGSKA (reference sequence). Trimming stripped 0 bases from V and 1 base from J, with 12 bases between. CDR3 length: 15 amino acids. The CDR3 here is CSARDLMLGNTEAFF. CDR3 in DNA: TGCAGTGCTAGAGATTTAATGTTAGGGAACACTGAAGCTTTCTTT.

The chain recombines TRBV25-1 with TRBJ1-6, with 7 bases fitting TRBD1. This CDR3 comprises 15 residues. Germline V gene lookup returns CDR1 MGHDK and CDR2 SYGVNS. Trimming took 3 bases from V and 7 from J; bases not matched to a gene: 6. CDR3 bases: TGTGCCAGCAGTGAGTGGGGACAGCGAAATTCACCCCTCCACTTT. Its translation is CASSEWGQRNSPLHF.